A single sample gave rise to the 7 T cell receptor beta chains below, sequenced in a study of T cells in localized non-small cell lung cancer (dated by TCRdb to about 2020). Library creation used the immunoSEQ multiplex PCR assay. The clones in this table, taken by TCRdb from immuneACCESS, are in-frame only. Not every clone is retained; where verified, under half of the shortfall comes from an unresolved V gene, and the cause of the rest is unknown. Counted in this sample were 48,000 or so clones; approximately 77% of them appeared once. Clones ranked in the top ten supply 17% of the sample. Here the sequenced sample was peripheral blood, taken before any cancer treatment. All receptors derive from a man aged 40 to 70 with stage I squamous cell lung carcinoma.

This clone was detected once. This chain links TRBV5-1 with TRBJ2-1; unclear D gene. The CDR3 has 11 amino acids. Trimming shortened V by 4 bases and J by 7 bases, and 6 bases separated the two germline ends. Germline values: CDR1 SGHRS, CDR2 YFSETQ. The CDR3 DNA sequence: TGCGCCAGCAGCGTCCAGAATGAGCAGTTCTTC. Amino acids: CASSVQNEQFF.

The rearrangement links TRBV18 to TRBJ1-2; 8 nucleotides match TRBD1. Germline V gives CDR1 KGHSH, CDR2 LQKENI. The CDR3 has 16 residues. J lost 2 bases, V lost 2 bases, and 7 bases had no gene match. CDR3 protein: CASSPGQGWSNYGYTF. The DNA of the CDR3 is TGTGCCAGCTCACCAGGACAGGGCTGGTCCAACTATGGCTACACCTTC.

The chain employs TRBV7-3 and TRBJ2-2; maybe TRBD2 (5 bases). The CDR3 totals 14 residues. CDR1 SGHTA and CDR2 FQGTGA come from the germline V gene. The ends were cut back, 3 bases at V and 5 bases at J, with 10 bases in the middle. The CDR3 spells CASSFGRGTGELFF. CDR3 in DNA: TGTGCCAGCAGCTTTGGTAGAGGGACCGGGGAGCTGTTTTTT.

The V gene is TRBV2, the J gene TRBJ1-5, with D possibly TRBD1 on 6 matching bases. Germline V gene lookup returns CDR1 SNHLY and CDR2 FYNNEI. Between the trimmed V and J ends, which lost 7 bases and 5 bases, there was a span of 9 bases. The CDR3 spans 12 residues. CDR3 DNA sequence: TGTGCCAGCACGGGGGGCGATCAGCCCCAGCATTTT. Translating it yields CASTGGDQPQHF.

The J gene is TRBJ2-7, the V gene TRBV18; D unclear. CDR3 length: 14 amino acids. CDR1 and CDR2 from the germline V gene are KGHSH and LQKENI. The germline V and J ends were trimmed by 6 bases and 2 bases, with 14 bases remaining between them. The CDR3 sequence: CASSPSRETYEQYF. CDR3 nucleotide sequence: TGTGCCAGCTCCCCGTCTAGGGAAACCTACGAGCAGTACTTC.

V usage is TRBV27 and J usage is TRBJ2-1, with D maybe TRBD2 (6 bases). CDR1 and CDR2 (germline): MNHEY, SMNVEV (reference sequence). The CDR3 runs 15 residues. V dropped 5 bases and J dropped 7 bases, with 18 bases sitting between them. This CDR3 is CASSVGSGGTNEQFF. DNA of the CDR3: TGTGCCAGCAGTGTGGGGTCTGGGGGGACTAATGAGCAGTTCTTC.

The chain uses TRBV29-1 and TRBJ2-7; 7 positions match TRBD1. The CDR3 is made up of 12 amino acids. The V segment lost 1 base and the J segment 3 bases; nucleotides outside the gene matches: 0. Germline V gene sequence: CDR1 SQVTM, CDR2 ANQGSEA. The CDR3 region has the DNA TGCAGCGTTGAAGGGGACAGCTACGAGCAGTACTTC. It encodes CSVEGDSYEQYF.